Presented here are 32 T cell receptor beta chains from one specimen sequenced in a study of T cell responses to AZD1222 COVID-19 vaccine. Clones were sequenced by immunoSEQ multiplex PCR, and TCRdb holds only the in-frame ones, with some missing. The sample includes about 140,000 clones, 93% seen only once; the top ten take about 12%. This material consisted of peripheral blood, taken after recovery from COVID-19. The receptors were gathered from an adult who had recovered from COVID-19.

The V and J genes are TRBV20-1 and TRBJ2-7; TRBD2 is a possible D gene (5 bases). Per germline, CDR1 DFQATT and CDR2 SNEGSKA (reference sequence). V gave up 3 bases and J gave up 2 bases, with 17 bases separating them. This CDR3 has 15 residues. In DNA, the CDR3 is TGCAGTGCTAGTAAACCGGGAAAACCCGCCTACGAGCAGTACTTC. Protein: CSASKPGKPAYEQYF.

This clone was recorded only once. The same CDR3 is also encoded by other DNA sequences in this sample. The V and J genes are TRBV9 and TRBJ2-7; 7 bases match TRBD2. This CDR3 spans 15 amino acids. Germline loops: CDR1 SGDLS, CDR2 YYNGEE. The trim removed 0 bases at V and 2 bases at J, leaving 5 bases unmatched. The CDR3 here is CASSVGASGTYEQYF. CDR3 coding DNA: TGTGCCAGCAGCGTAGGGGCTAGCGGAACCTACGAGCAGTACTTC. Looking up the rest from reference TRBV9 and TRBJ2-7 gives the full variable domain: DSGVTQTPKHLITATGQRVTLRCSPRSGDLSVYWYQQSLDQGLQFLIQYYNGEERAKGNILERFSAQQFPDLHSELNLSSLELGDSALYFCASSVGASGTYEQYFGPGTRLTVT.

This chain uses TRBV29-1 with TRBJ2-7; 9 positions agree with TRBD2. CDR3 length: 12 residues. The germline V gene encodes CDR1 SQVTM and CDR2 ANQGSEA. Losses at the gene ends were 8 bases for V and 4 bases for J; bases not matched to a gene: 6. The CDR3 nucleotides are TGCAGCACTCAGACTAGCGGTTACGAGCAGTACTTC. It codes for CSTQTSGYEQYF.

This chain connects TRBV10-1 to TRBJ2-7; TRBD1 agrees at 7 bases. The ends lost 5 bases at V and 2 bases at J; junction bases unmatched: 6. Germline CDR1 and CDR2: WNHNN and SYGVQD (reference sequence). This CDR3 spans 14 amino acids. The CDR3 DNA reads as TGCGCCAGCAGTCATCCGGGACAGCCCTACGAGCAGTACTTC. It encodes CASSHPGQPYEQYF.

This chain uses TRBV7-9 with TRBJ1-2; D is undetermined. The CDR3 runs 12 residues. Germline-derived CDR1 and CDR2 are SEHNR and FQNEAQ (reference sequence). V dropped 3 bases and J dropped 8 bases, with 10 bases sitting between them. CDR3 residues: CASSLGNAGYTF. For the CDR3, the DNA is TGTGCCAGCAGCTTGGGCAACGCAGGCTACACCTTC.

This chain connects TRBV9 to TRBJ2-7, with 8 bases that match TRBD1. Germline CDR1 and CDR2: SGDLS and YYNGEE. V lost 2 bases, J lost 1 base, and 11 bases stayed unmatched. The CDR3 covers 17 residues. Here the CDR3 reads CASSVWRGQGRSYEQYF. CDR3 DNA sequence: TGTGCCAGCAGCGTTTGGAGAGGACAGGGTAGGTCCTACGAGCAGTACTTC.

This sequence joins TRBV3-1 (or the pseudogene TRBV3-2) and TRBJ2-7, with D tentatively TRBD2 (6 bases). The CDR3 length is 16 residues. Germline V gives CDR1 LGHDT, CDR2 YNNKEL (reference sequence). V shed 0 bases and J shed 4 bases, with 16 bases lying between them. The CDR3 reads CASSQDVAASWYEQYF. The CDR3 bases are TGTGCCAGCAGCCAAGATGTAGCGGCAAGCTGGTACGAGCAGTACTTC.

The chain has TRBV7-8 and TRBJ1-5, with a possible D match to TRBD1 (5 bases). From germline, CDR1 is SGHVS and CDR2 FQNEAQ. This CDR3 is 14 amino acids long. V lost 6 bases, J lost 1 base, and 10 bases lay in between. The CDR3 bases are TGTGCCAGCAGTCCGACAGCGAGCAATCAGCCCCAGCATTTT. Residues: CASSPTASNQPQHF.

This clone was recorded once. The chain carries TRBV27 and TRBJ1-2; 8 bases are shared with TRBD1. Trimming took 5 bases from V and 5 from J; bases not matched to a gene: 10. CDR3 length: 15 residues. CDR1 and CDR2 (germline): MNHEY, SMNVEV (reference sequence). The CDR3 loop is CASSTGQGRPYGYTF. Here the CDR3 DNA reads TGTGCCAGCAGTACCGGACAGGGTCGGCCGTATGGCTACACCTTC.

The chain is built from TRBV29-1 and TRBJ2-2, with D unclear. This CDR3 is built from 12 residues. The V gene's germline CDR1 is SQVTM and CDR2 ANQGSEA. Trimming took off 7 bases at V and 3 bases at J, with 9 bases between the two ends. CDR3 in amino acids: CSAQTYTGELFF. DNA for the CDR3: TGCAGCGCTCAGACCTACACCGGGGAGCTGTTTTTT.

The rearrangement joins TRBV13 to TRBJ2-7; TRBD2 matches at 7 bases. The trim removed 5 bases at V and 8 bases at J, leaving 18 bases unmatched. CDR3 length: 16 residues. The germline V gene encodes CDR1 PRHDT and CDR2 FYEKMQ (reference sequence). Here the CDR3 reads CASSPPASGALEKQYF. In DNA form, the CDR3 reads TGTGCCAGCAGCCCACCCGCTAGCGGAGCCCTTGAGAAGCAGTACTTC.

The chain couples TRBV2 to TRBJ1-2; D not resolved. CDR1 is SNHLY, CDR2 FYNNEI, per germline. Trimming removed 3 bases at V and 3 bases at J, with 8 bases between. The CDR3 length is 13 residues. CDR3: CASSDGIYYGYTF. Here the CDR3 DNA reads TGTGCCAGCAGTGATGGTATCTACTATGGCTACACCTTC.

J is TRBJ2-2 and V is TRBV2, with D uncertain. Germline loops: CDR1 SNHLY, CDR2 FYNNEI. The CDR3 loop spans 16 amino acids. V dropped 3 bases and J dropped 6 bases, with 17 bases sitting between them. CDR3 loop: CASSETNPLLAGELFF. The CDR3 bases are TGTGCCAGCAGTGAGACCAATCCACTTCTTGCCGGGGAGCTGTTTTTT.

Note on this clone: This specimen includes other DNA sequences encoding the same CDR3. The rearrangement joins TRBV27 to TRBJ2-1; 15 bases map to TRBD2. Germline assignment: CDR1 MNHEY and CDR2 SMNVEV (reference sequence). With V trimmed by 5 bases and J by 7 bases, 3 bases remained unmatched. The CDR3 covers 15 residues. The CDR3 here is CASSSGTSGRNEQFF. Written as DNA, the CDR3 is TGTGCCAGCAGTAGCGGGACTAGCGGGAGGAATGAGCAGTTCTTC.

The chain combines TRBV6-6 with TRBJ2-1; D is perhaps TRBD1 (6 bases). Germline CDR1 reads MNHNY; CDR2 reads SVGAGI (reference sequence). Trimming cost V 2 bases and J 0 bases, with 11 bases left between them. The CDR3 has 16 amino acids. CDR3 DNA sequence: TGTGCCAGCAGTTACCCGCAGGGGAGCTCCTACAATGAGCAGTTCTTC. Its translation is CASSYPQGSSYNEQFF.

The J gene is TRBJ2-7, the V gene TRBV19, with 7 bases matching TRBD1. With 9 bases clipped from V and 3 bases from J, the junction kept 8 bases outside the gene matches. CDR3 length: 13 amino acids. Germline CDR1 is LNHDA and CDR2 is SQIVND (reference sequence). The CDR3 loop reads CASSRGSSYEQYF. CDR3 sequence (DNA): TGTGCCAGCAGCAGGGGGTCAAGCTACGAGCAGTACTTC.

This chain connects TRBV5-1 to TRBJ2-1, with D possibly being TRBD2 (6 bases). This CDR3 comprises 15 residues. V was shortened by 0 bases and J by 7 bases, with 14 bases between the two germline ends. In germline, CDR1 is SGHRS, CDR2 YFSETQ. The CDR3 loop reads CASSLDGRGSNEQFF. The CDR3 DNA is TGCGCCAGCAGCTTGGACGGGAGAGGCTCTAATGAGCAGTTCTTC.

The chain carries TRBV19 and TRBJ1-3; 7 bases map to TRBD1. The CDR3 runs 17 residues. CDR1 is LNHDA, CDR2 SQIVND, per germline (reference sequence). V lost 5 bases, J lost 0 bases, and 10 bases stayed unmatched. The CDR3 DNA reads TGTGCCAGTAGTCAAAGGACAGGAGCTTTCTCTGGAAACACCATATATTTT. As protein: CASSQRTGAFSGNTIYF. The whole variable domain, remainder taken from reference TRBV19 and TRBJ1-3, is DGGITQSPKYLFRKEGQNVTLSCEQNLNHDAMYWYRQDPGQGLRLIYYSQIVNDFQKGDIAEGYSVSREKKESFPLTVTSAQKNPTAFYLCASSQRTGAFSGNTIYFGEGSWLTVV.

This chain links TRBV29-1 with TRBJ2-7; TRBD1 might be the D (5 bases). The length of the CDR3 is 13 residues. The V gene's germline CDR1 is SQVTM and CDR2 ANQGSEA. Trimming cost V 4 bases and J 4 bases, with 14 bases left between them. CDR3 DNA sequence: TGCAGCGTTGCCAATCGGACATTATACGAGCAGTACTTC. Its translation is CSVANRTLYEQYF.

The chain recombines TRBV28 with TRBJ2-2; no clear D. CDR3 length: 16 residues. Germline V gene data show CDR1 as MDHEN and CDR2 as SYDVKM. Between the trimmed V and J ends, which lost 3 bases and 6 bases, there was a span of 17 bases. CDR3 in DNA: TGTGCCAGCAGTTTTGAAGGACCAAGAACGTCCGGGGAGCTGTTTTTT. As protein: CASSFEGPRTSGELFF.

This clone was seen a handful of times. The CDR3 DNA is TGTGCCAGCAGCTTTGCAGGGGCTAACACCGGGGAGCTGTTTTTT. Translating gives CASSFAGANTGELFF. V is TRBV7-9 and J is TRBJ2-2, with D tentatively TRBD1 (6 bases). This CDR3 has 15 amino acids. Trimming shortened V by 3 bases and J by 2 bases, and 10 bases separated the two germline ends. Germline V lookup: CDR1 SEHNR, CDR2 FQNEAQ (reference sequence). The full variable domain, rest sourced from reference TRBV7-9 and TRBJ2-2, is DTGVSQNPRHKITKRGQNVTFRCDPISEHNRLYWYRQTLGQGPEFLTYFQNEAQLEKSRLLSDRFSAERPKGSFSTLEIQRTEQGDSAMYLCASSFAGANTGELFFGEGSRLTVL.

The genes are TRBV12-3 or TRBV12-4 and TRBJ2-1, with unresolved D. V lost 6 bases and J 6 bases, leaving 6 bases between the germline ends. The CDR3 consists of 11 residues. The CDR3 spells CASSERNEQFF. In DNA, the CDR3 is TGTGCCAGCAGCGAGCGCAATGAGCAGTTCTTC.

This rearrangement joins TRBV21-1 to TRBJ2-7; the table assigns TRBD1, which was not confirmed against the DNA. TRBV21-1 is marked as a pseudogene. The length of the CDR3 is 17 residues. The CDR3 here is CASSNSYRDRVSYEQYF. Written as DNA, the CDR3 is TGTGCCAGCAGCAATAGTTACCGGGACAGGGTCTCCTACGAGCAGTACTTC.

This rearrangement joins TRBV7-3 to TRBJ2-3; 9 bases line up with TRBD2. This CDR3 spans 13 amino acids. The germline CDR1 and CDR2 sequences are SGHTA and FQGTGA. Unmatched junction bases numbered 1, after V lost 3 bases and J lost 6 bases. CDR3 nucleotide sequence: TGTGCCAGCAGCTTGGGACTAGCCGATACGCAGTATTTT. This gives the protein CASSLGLADTQYF. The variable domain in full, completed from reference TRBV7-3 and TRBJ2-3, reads GAGVSQTPSNKVTEKGKYVELRCDPISGHTALYWYRQSLGQGPEFLIYFQGTGAADDSGLPNDRFFAVRPEGSVSTLKIQRTERGDSAVYLCASSLGLADTQYFGPGTRLTVL.

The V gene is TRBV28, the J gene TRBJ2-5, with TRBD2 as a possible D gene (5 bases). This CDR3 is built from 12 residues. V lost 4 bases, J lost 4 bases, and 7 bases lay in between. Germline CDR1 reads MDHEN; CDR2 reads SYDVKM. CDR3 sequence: CASSWSGETQYF. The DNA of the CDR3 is TGTGCCAGCAGTTGGAGCGGAGAGACCCAGTACTTC.

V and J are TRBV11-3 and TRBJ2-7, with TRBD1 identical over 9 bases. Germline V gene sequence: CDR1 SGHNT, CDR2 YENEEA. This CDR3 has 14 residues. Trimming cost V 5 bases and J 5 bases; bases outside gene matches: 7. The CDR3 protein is CASSPRTGVDEQYF. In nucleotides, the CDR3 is TGTGCCAGCAGCCCCAGGACAGGGGTCGACGAGCAGTACTTC.

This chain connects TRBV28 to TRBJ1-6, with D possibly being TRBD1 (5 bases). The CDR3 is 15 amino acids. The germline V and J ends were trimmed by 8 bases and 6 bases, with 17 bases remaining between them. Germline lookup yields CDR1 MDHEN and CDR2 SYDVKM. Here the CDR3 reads CASVKPGPINSPLHF. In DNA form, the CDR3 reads TGTGCCAGCGTCAAACCGGGACCGATTAATTCACCCCTCCACTTT.

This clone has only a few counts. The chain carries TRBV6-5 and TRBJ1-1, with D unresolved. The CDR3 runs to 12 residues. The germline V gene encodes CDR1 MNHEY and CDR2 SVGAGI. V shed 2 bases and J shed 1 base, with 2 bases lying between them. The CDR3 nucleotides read TGTGCCAGCAGTTACAGGAACACTGAAGCTTTCTTT. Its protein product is CASSYRNTEAFF.

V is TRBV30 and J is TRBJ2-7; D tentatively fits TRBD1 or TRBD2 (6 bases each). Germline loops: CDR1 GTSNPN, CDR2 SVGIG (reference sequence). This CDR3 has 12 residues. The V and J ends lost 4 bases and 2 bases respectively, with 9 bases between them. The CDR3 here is CAWNRGPYEQYF. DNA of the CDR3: TGTGCCTGGAATCGGGGGCCCTACGAGCAGTACTTC.

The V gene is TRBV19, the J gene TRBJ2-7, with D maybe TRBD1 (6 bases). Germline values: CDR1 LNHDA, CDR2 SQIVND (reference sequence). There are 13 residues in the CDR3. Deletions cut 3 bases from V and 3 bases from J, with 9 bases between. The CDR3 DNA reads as TGTGCCAGTAGTATTCTAGGGGGCTACGAGCAGTACTTC. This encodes CASSILGGYEQYF.

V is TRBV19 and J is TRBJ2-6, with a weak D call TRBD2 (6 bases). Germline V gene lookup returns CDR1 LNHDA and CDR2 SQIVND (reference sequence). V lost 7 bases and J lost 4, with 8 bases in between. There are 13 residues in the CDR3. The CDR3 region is CASIAVGANVLTF. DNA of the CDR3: TGTGCCAGTATAGCGGTAGGGGCCAACGTCCTGACTTTC.

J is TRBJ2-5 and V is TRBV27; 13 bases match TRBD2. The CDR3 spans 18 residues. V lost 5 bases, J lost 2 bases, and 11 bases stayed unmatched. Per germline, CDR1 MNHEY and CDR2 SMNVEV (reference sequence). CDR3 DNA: TGTGCCAGCAGTCTTCGACTAGCGGGAGGCCGTCAGCAAGAGACCCAGTACTTC. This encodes CASSLRLAGGRQQETQYF.